This TCR beta chain derives from a study of cytomegalovirus exposure and HLA in healthy donors (dated by TCRdb to the late 2010s). Background on the whole study: In an earlier analysis of roughly 500 of the donors, 276 Gb of sequence data and 100 million or so unique TCR beta sequences from about 180 million T cells were reported. Around 320 gigabases of sequencing data and around 87 million unique TCR sequences were included in an early release covering around 650 HLA-typed donors. The genetic ancestry cluster associated with self-reported Caucasian donors included around 76% of the 300 to 400 genotyped donors. The study was designed to test whether signatures of past pathogen exposure could be identified by cataloging public T cell receptors. The T cell repertoires of several hundred subjects were profiled by immunosequencing and related to cytomegalovirus serostatus. Along with the 666-subject first cohort, a separate validation cohort of over a hundred different subjects was used. To predict cytomegalovirus infection status, the study combined high-throughput TCR immunosequencing, statistical association of individual TCRs with disease status, and machine learning. In a later analysis, previously published TCR beta repertoires from about 670 donors were re-analyzed and high-resolution HLA genotyping was added so that TCR occurrence patterns could be studied. Rather than using new phenotypic data, the later analysis identified candidate immune exposures from TCR beta sequences and from how often those sequences occurred across donors. An earlier analysis of some 500 of the donors applied high-throughput TCR beta sequencing to assess whether each TCR beta V gene segment acted as functional or pseudogenic. Donor age, sex, ethnicity and CMV serostatus were collected together with the repertoire data. In a later genetic analysis, genome-wide SNP genotypes for about three fifths of the roughly 670 donors were used, and that subset was treated as a discovery cohort. All discovery cohort repertoires had been generated using a single sequencing platform. Class I and class II HLA loci were covered by the typing at four-digit resolution. Typing coverage varied by locus: about 629-630 donors for A, B, C, DRB1 and DQB1; 500 to 550 for DQA1; around 610 for DPA1; more than 450 for DPB1. A handful of DR-DQ haplotypes were treated as single units for association and clustering because of strong linkage in the cohort. Across some 400 genotyped donors of the cohort, an average of approximately 220,000 unique TCR beta nucleotide sequences per donor were sequenced, and roughly 20% of those sequences were non-productive.

Library method: the immunoSEQ multiplex PCR assay. A mixture of 60 forward primers for TCR Vbeta segments and 13 reverse primers for TCR Jbeta segments was used in the multiplex PCR. A multiplex PCR assay on genomic DNA amplified the CDR3 region of rearranged TCR beta genes. The amplified TCR beta libraries were sequenced on the Illumina HiSeq System as 87-base-pair reads. The published analysis was carried out like this. In a later analysis, around 80 million unique TCR beta chains were counted across the 690 or so repertoires, and about 10 million of these chains were shared by at least two donors. Raw reads were error-corrected and collapsed into unique sequences by a nearest-neighbor algorithm in which closely related sequences were merged to remove PCR and sequencing errors. CDR3 sequences were aligned to IMGT reference sequences to assign V, D and J gene segments. Each retained sequence needed at least a six-nucleotide match to both a V gene segment and a J gene segment. A rearrangement was called productive if the CDR3 had no stop codons and remained in frame with V and J, and every other rearrangement was called non-productive. CDR3 was defined according to IMGT convention as the region running from the second conserved V-encoded cysteine to the conserved J-encoded phenylalanine. In an earlier analysis of roughly 580 of the donors, sequences lacking an unambiguous match to a single V gene segment were excluded. In an earlier analysis of 587 of the donors, a V segment was called functional when productive rearrangements were above 56.7%, and segregating when the standard deviation between donors exceeded 5%. A statistical classification framework was built for diagnosing cytomegalovirus status from the catalog of TCR beta chain sequences. A later analysis assigned V and J genes by comparing TCR nucleotide sequences with IMGT/GENE-DB human TR gene sequences. The TCRdist pipeline was used in a later analysis to assign CDR3 sequences and most-parsimonious VDJ recombination scenarios. A later analysis defined each TCR beta chain by its CDR3 amino acid sequence plus V-gene family, and excluded reads lacking a unique V-gene family. To address suspected cross-contamination and a sequencing artifact, a later analysis removed 592 highly shared, low-generation-probability nucleotide sequences. In a later analysis, a clonal expansion index for each public chain was calculated from normalized within-repertoire ranks of inferred template counts. A later analysis computed generation probabilities with a VDJ recombination model fitted to out-of-frame rearrangements, and checked the results against IGoR. In a later analysis, hypergeometric tests were used to score TCR-TCR, TCR-HLA and TCR-CMV co-occurrence, with a repertoire-size bias correction applied to TCR pairs. To estimate false discovery rates, a later analysis permuted the HLA or CMV assignments 20 times. In a later analysis, co-occurring TCRs were grouped using DBSCAN, and TCRdist sequence similarity was added for clustering within HLA-allele-positive subsets. Co-occurrence clustering excluded repertoires with fewer than 30,000 or more than 120,000 public chains, plus five with anomalous nucleotide sharing. What TCRdb holds here is the immuneACCESS table cut down to in-frame rearrangements. Part of the clones is not present; checked against another copy, under half of the missing clones reflect an unresolved V gene, and the others are unexplained. The V and J calls and clone size were taken over from that table, and D and trimming were inferred from the DNA. The sample records some 150,000 clones, around three quarters of which are singletons. Around 2% of the sample is held by the ten biggest clonotypes.

The germline V gene yields MNHGY for CDR1 and SAAAGT for CDR2. The junction carries 19 bases between V and J, which are trimmed by 6 bases and 4 bases respectively. The CDR3 sequence holds 16 residues, the cysteine and phenylalanine included. Here the CDR3 DNA is all that survives: 48 bases in frame from base 1. Concerning this clone: It lacks a known antigen. Base qualities are not provided; no much larger clone lies one nucleotide away.

Overall study outcomes, separate from this receptor: In vitro tests confirmed that a few of the cytomegalovirus-associated TCR beta chains recognize cytomegalovirus antigens. A later genetic analysis reported fewer N-insertions in productive TCRs among donors in an Asian-associated ancestry cluster than the approximately 700-donor mean. The 87-base-pair reads could not distinguish some IMGT-functional V segments, including TRBV6-2 and TRBV6-3, so those segments were excluded. The classifier was reported to diagnose cytomegalovirus status with high specificity and sensitivity in both the original and validation cohorts. Compared with equally common non-associated chains, HLA-associated TCR beta chains in a later analysis were more clonally expanded and had lower generation probabilities. An earlier analysis of approximately 530 of the donors showed that most TCR beta V segments appeared in productive rearrangements either about 90% or about 30% of the time, which broadly matched IMGT annotations. The sequencing pipeline was judged likely to have produced a cluster of highly shared sequence variants as a technical artifact. Several of the top co-occurrence clusters appeared to be linked to parvovirus B19, influenza, CMV and Epstein-Barr virus, according to a later analysis. Roughly uniform sequencing depth across donors was assumed in presence/absence analyses, although this assumption may not hold. Because counts were too low, approximately 18 rarely observed V segments, including chromosome 9 orphons, were excluded from the earlier analysis of 587 of the donors. Assigning TCR associations to individual alleles was difficult when HLA alleles, especially DR and DQ, strongly co-occurred. In a later analysis, most CMV-associated TCR beta chains were found to appear HLA-restricted, with HLA associations seemingly driven largely by CMV exposure. The authors suggested that the approach could potentially be generalized to other disease states and immunological phenotypes. A later genetic analysis associated a missense DCLRE1C variant with V-gene and J-gene trimming of TCR beta chains, and an independent cohort replicated the association. A later analysis associated some 17,000 TCR beta sequences with specific HLA alleles at a false discovery rate of 0.05. The study gave a list of 150 to 200 TCR beta chains associated with cytomegalovirus. Linkage disequilibrium might explain the correlated functional status among segregating V segments, but an unknown experimental factor could not be excluded. CMV serostatus was the only immune exposure information available for the cohort. Because HLA typing was unavailable for some donors at each locus, only the typed subset was used in association tests. In a later analysis, the rate of TCR association differed among HLA loci, with DRB1 alleles having the most associated TCRs and HLA-C alleles having the fewest. This cohort had only TCR beta chains sequenced, and the lack of alpha or paired-chain data limited which features could be detected. Most TCR sequences were seen in very few donors, while some public TCRs were found in many individuals. A further reported finding was that TCR beta sequences accurately predicted the HLA-A and HLA-B alleles for most subjects in the first cohort.

In total, around 600 healthy bone marrow donors made up the cohort. All cohort members were sampled while nominally healthy, although unrecorded immune exposures were likely present. The donor was CMV seropositive and belonged to the group of more than 250 seropositive cohort members. A peripheral blood sample was collected from each donor, and TCR beta sequencing was performed on peripheral blood mononuclear cells. Genomic DNA extraction from the blood cell samples was performed with the Qiagen DNeasy Blood Extraction Kit. The receptor was isolated from a woman aged 25 to 39 in good health and CMV-seropositive. The chain was built from TRBV6-8 and TRBJ1-3, with the D gene call left open. What was sequenced was PBMCs. The DNA sequence reads TGTGCCAGCAGCCGAGTGTGCGAGTGTACCGGAAACACCATATATTTT. This yields the protein CASSRVCECTGNTIYF.